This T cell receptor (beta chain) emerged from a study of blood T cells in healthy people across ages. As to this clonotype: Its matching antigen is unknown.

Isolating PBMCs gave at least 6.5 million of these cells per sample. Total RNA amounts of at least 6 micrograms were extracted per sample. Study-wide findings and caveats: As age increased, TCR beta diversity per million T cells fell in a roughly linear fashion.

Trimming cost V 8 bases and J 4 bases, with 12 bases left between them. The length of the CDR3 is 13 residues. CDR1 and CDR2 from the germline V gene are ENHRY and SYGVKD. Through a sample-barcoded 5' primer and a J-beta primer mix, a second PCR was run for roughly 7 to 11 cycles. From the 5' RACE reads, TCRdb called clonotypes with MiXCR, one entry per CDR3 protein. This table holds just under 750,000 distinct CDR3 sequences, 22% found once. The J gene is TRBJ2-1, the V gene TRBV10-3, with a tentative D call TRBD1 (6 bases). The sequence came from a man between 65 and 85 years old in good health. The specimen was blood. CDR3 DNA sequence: TGTGCCATCCGGACAGTTTCTTACAATGAGCAGTTCTTC. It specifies CAIRTVSYNEQFF.